Shown below are 26 T cell receptor beta chains from a single sample sequenced in a study of blood T cell repertoires in COVID-19. The repertoire was sequenced with immunoSEQ multiplex PCR; TCRdb's copy has only in-frame clones and lacks some. Of around 280,000 clones listed, nearly 90% were seen once; the top ten hold 11%. The sequenced sample was peripheral blood. The receptors were sampled from a woman in her thirties with COVID-19, enrolled during active disease.

The V call is TRBV5-5, the J call TRBJ2-1; D is possibly TRBD2 (5 bases). The V gene's germline CDR1 is SGHKS and CDR2 YYEKEE (reference sequence). Between the trimmed V and J ends, which lost 2 bases and 7 bases, there was a span of 13 bases. The CDR3 has 14 amino acids. Here the CDR3 reads CASSLGGRVNEQFF. The DNA of the CDR3 is TGTGCCAGCAGCTTAGGAGGTAGGGTAAATGAGCAGTTCTTC. Filled out from reference TRBV5-5 and TRBJ2-1, the complete variable domain reads DAGVTQSPTHLIKTRGQQVTLRCSPISGHKSVSWYQQVLGQGPQFIFQYYEKEERGRGNFPDRFSARQFPNYSSELNVNALLLGDSALYLCASSLGGRVNEQFFGPGTRLTVL.

This rearrangement joins TRBV6-6 to TRBJ1-6; TRBD1 is a possible D gene (6 bases). The CDR3 is 14 residues long. The germline gives CDR1 MNHNY, CDR2 SVGAGI (reference sequence). Trimming left V 6 bases short and J 7 bases short, with 13 bases between. In DNA form, the CDR3 reads TGTGCCAGCAGCCAACGGCAGGGGAATTCACCCCTCCACTTT. Encoded protein: CASSQRQGNSPLHF.

The chain joins TRBV27 to TRBJ1-1; D not resolved. CDR1 and CDR2 (germline): MNHEY, SMNVEV (reference sequence). The CDR3 has 11 amino acids. Trimming removed 7 bases at V and 2 bases at J, with 5 bases between. CDR3 sequence (DNA): TGTGCCAGCATTCTAAACACTGAAGCTTTCTTT. This translates into CASILNTEAFF.

The chain links TRBV3-1 (or the pseudogene TRBV3-2) to TRBJ2-3; 10 bases fit TRBD2. The ends lost 5 bases at V and 2 bases at J; junction bases unmatched: 7. The CDR3 is made up of 16 amino acids. Germline CDR1 and CDR2: LGHDT and YNNKEL (reference sequence). The CDR3 region has the DNA TGTGCCAGCAGCTCACATAGCGGGGGGTACACAGATACGCAGTATTTT. Amino acid sequence: CASSSHSGGYTDTQYF.

This rearrangement joins TRBV12-3 or TRBV12-4 to TRBJ2-7, with TRBD1 matching 7 bases. This CDR3 region has 13 residues. V lost 6 bases and J lost 3; bases outside the gene matches: 5. The chain's CDR3 is CASSRGQVYEQYF. The CDR3 DNA is TGTGCCAGCAGCAGAGGACAGGTCTACGAGCAGTACTTC.

This chain connects TRBV5-1 to TRBJ2-1, with D possibly matching TRBD1 (5 bases). Per germline, CDR1 SGHRS and CDR2 YFSETQ. Between the trimmed V and J ends, which lost 4 bases and 0 bases, there was a span of 14 bases. The CDR3 contains 16 residues. The CDR3 spells CASSAGQLYSYNEQFF. CDR3 nucleotides: TGCGCCAGCAGCGCAGGGCAGCTGTACTCCTACAATGAGCAGTTCTTC.

The DNA of the CDR3 is TGTGCCAGCAGCTGGTCGGCAGGGGGCACTGAAGCTTTCTTT. It encodes CASSWSAGGTEAFF. The chain is built from TRBV7-9 and TRBJ1-1; 7 bases map to TRBD1. The CDR3 sequence is 14 residues long. The V and J ends lost 4 bases and 4 bases, in that order; junction bases with no gene match: 6. Germline V CDR1 and CDR2: SEHNR, FQNEAQ (reference sequence).

CDR3 amino acids: CASSYRQGAVYDEKLFF. DNA of the CDR3: TGTGCCAGCAGCTACCGACAGGGCGCCGTCTATGATGAAAAACTGTTTTTT. This chain connects TRBV11-2 to TRBJ1-4, with 7 nucleotides matching TRBD1. Per the germline V gene, CDR1 is SGHAT and CDR2 is FQNNGV. V lost 4 bases and J lost 6; bases outside the gene matches: 14. The CDR3 has 17 amino acids. Based on the CDR3 plus reference TRBV11-2 and TRBJ1-4, the full variable domain is EAGVAQSPRYKIIEKRQSVAFWCNPISGHATLYWYQQILGQGPKLLIQFQNNGVVDDSQLPKDRFSAERLKGVDSTLKIQPAKLEDSAVYLCASSYRQGAVYDEKLFFGSGTQLSVL.

This clone was recorded only once. V and J are TRBV19 and TRBJ2-1; D is perhaps TRBD1 (7 bases). The CDR3 is made up of 13 amino acids. CDR1 and CDR2 (germline): LNHDA, SQIVND (reference sequence). Trimming cost V 5 bases and J 7 bases, with 12 bases left between them. In nucleotides, the CDR3 is TGTGCCAGTAGTTCAGGGGGGATAAATGAGCAGTTCTTC. The encoded protein is CASSSGGINEQFF.

The chain recombines TRBV5-1 with TRBJ2-1; D gene uncertain. Germline V gene data show CDR1 as SGHRS and CDR2 as YFSETQ. The CDR3 is 12 amino acids. The V end was cut by 1 base, the J end by 8 bases, with 7 bases between. This CDR3 is CASSLRVDEQFF. The CDR3 nucleotides read TGCGCCAGCAGCTTGCGGGTGGATGAGCAGTTCTTC.

The chain couples TRBV18 to TRBJ2-1; no definite D call. V dropped 0 bases and J dropped 9 bases, with 12 bases sitting between them. The CDR3 contains 14 residues. Germline CDR1 is KGHSH and CDR2 is LQKENI. The CDR3, as DNA: TGTGCCAGCTCACCACCGTCCTCTCCGGGTGAGCAGTTCTTC. Translating gives CASSPPSSPGEQFF.

This chain joins TRBV19 and TRBJ2-1; 9 nucleotides line up with TRBD2. From germline, CDR1 is LNHDA and CDR2 SQIVND (reference sequence). The CDR3 spans 15 residues. Trimming at V came to 5 bases and at J to 2 bases, leaving 4 bases not matched to a gene. The CDR3 nucleotides are TGTGCCAGTAGTCTGGCGGGGGGGGCCTACAATGAGCAGTTCTTC. The encoded protein is CASSLAGGAYNEQFF.

The chain links TRBV7-9 to TRBJ1-2; no reliable D call. The CDR3 is made up of 14 amino acids. Germline V gene data show CDR1 as SEHNR and CDR2 as FQNEAQ (reference sequence). V lost 5 bases to trimming and J lost 1 base, with 11 bases between them. The chain's CDR3 is CASSPGRGNYGYTF. CDR3 nucleotides: TGTGCCAGCAGCCCTGGACGGGGTAACTATGGCTACACCTTC.

This clone was counted a single time. This rearrangement joins TRBV4-2 to TRBJ1-6; D remains ambiguous. This CDR3 has 16 residues. V lost 0 bases, J lost 3 bases, and 9 bases lay in between. Germline-derived CDR1 and CDR2 are LGHNA and YNFKEQ. The CDR3: CASSQDHTVYNSPLHF. CDR3 nucleotides: TGTGCCAGCAGCCAAGATCATACAGTCTATAATTCACCCCTCCACTTT.

V gene TRBV28 combines with J gene TRBJ1-1; 7 nucleotides agree with TRBD1. The CDR3 contains 15 residues. With 5 bases clipped from V and 0 bases from J, the junction kept 6 bases outside the gene matches. CDR1 MDHEN and CDR2 SYDVKM come from the germline V gene. CDR3 DNA: TGTGCCAGCAGTCAAGTGGACAGGCTGAACACTGAAGCTTTCTTT. Encoded protein: CASSQVDRLNTEAFF.

V usage is TRBV7-9 and J usage is TRBJ1-2; possible D gene TRBD1, 5 bases. CDR3 length: 15 amino acids. The germline V gene encodes CDR1 SEHNR and CDR2 FQNEAQ (reference sequence). V lost 1 base to trimming and J lost 6 bases, with 15 bases between them. CDR3 sequence (DNA): TGTGCCAGCAGCTTAGTCAGGGTAGGCGGGAATGGCTACACCTTC. This sequence encodes CASSLVRVGGNGYTF.

This sequence joins TRBV28 and TRBJ2-1; 14 bases agree with TRBD2. Per germline, CDR1 MDHEN and CDR2 SYDVKM. This CDR3 region has 15 residues. Trimming cost V 5 bases and J 4 bases; bases outside gene matches: 1. Here the CDR3 DNA reads TGTGCCAGCAGTCGACTAGCGGGGGGGTACAATGAGCAGTTCTTC. Translated: CASSRLAGGYNEQFF.

The rearrangement joins TRBV2 to TRBJ1-4; 9 nucleotides agree with TRBD1. This CDR3 is 18 amino acids long. CDR1 is SNHLY and CDR2 is FYNNEI in the germline V gene. After removal of 8 bases from V and 0 bases from J, the junction contained 13 bases not matched to a gene. CDR3 in amino acids: CASGSGQGVFATNEKLFF. The CDR3 DNA reads as TGTGCCAGCGGGTCGGGACAGGGTGTGTTTGCAACTAATGAAAAACTGTTTTTT. The full variable domain, completed using reference TRBV2 and TRBJ1-4, is EPEVTQTPSHQVTQMGQEVILRCVPISNHLYFYWYRQILGQKVEFLVSFYNNEISEKSEIFDDQFSVERPDGSNFTLKIRSTKLEDSAMYFCASGSGQGVFATNEKLFFGSGTQLSVL.

The chain couples TRBV5-1 to TRBJ2-7, with 9 bases lining up with TRBD2. Germline CDR1 and CDR2: SGHRS and YFSETQ. Trimming removed 4 bases from V and 2 bases from J; junction bases left unmatched: 7. The CDR3 has 15 amino acids. CDR3 sequence (DNA): TGCGCCAGCAGCCCCGACGGGACTAGCACCTACGAGCAGTACTTC. It encodes CASSPDGTSTYEQYF.

The rearrangement uses TRBV5-1 and TRBJ2-2, with 7 bases lining up with TRBD1. The CDR3 length is 18 residues. V lost 1 base to trimming and J lost 3 bases; unmatched junction nucleotides: 12. Per the germline V gene, CDR1 is SGHRS and CDR2 is YFSETQ. CDR3 loop: CASSLSPRAGGYTGELFF. The CDR3 DNA is TGCGCCAGCAGCTTGAGTCCCCGGGCAGGGGGATACACCGGGGAGCTGTTTTTT.

The rearrangement uses TRBV5-8 and TRBJ2-7, with TRBD2 as a possible D gene (7 bases). The germline gives CDR1 SGHTS, CDR2 YDEGEE. V gave up 6 bases and J gave up 0 bases, with 10 bases separating them. The CDR3 extends over 13 amino acids. The CDR3 is CASTAGASYEQYF. For the CDR3, the DNA is TGTGCCAGCACGGCGGGGGCCTCCTACGAGCAGTACTTC.

The chain carries TRBV28 and TRBJ2-7; TRBD1 matches at 8 bases. J lost 2 bases, V lost 0 bases, and 6 bases had no gene match. The CDR3 contains 16 residues. Per the germline V gene, CDR1 is MDHEN and CDR2 is SYDVKM. The CDR3 reads CASSLWGQDTTYEQYF. The CDR3 DNA is TGTGCCAGCAGTTTATGGGGACAGGACACCACCTACGAGCAGTACTTC.

The rearrangement uses TRBV4-2 and TRBJ2-7, with unresolved D. Germline V CDR1 and CDR2: LGHNA, YNFKEQ. V lost 0 bases, J lost 3 bases, and 9 bases lay in between. The CDR3 spans 14 residues. CDR3 coding DNA: TGTGCCAGCAGCCAAGAAAGCGCTTACTACGAGCAGTACTTC. The encoded protein is CASSQESAYYEQYF.

A single count supports this clone. The gene calls are TRBV11-2 and TRBJ2-4, with D possibly matching TRBD1 (5 bases). V was pared by 1 base and J by 5 bases, with 12 bases between. The germline V gene encodes CDR1 SGHAT and CDR2 FQNNGV. The CDR3 sequence is 15 residues long. CDR3 region: CASSLAGFGQNIQYF. For the CDR3, the DNA is TGTGCCAGCAGCTTAGCAGGGTTTGGCCAAAACATTCAGTACTTC.

This sequence joins TRBV7-9 and TRBJ2-6; possibly TRBD2 for D (5 bases). The CDR3 spans 17 residues. Looked up from germline, CDR1 is SEHNR and CDR2 is FQNEAQ (reference sequence). V lost 0 bases and J 4 bases, leaving 13 bases between the germline ends. In DNA form, the CDR3 reads TGTGCCAGCAGCTTAGCGTCCGGGGTGGGAGGGGCCAACGTCCTGACTTTC. This codes for CASSLASGVGGANVLTF.

The rearrangement uses TRBV5-6 and TRBJ1-1; D might be TRBD1 (5 bases). V was cut by 5 bases and J by 1 base, with 18 bases left in between. This CDR3 is 16 amino acids long. Germline-derived CDR1 and CDR2 are SGHDT and YYEEEE. The CDR3 is CASSWGVYRGNTEAFF. The CDR3 DNA reads TGTGCCAGCAGTTGGGGGGTCTACCGAGGGAACACTGAAGCTTTCTTT. The full variable domain, in which reference TRBV5-6 and TRBJ1-1 provide the parts outside the CDR3, is DAGVTQSPTHLIKTRGQQVTLRCSPKSGHDTVSWYQQALGQGPQFIFQYYEEEERQRGNFPDRFSGHQFPNYSSELNVNALLLGDSALYLCASSWGVYRGNTEAFFGQGTRLTVV.